This paragraph reports one T cell receptor beta chain. Antigen unknown. Trimming pared 2 bases from V and 5 bases from J, leaving 10 bases between. This CDR3 comprises 14 residues. The germline gives CDR1 MNHEY, CDR2 SVGAGI. The data originate from a study of beta chain features in type 1 diabetes. Background on the study: In all, 85 million to 130 million sorted cells from all samples were analyzed.

Investigators reverse transcribed all isolated RNA, so they sequenced expressed TCRB transcripts. Clones were sequenced by immunoSEQ multiplex PCR, and TCRdb holds only the in-frame ones, with some missing. The sample consists of about 740,000 clones, around 15% of them appearing once. Study-wide points: Moderate but significant shortening of TCRB CDR3s was recorded in all four CD4+ subsets from Type 1 diabetes patients.

This sequence was found in a young man with type 1 diabetes. The specimen sequenced was naive CD4+ T cells from blood. The chain employs TRBV6-5 and TRBJ1-5; tentative D call: TRBD1 (5 bases). The CDR3, as DNA: TGTGCCAGCAGTTACCTGGGGGGGGATCAGCCCCAGCATTTT. Protein: CASSYLGGDQPQHF.